Sequencing of this TCR beta chain was carried out in a study of T cell repertoires and HLA-DP antigens. The data were produced by immunoSEQ multiplex PCR, yet TCRdb's version contains in-frame clones alone and is incomplete. The sample lists some 110,000 clones, about 91% occurring once. As regards this clone: Its matching antigen is unknown.

The sequenced sample was CD4+ T cells from PBMCs. This clonotype was obtained from a woman under 30 in good health and CMV-seronegative.

The CDR3 protein is CASSPTLGGSRETQYF. CDR3 DNA sequence: TGTGCCAGCAGCCCCACACTAGGGGGGAGTAGAGAGACCCAGTACTTC. The gene calls are TRBV7-3 and TRBJ2-5, with D perhaps matching TRBD1 or TRBD2 (6 bases each). Trimming shortened V by 5 bases and J by 4 bases, and 20 bases separated the two germline ends. The CDR3 totals 16 residues. CDR1 is SGHTA, CDR2 FQGTGA, per germline.